One and the same sample provided the 3 T cell receptor beta chains below, sequenced in a study of T cell changes during pregnancy in multiple sclerosis. Only in-frame clones appear in the TCRdb table, and some are missing; sequencing was by immunoSEQ multiplex PCR. This sample yields some 49,000 clones, of which approximately 90% are seen a single time; roughly 2.7% belongs to the top ten. Source: CD8+ T cells from peripheral blood mononuclear cells, taken in the second trimester of pregnancy. The receptor set was obtained from a female donor with multiple sclerosis, enrolled in a pregnancy study.

The chain carries TRBV5-4 and TRBJ1-4; D remains unclear. This CDR3 is built from 14 residues. CDR1 and CDR2 (germline): SGHNT, YYREEE (reference sequence). The V gene lost 5 bases and the J gene lost 0 bases, with 8 bases spanning the gap. The CDR3 sequence is CASSAIPTNEKLFF. The CDR3 nucleotides are TGTGCCAGCAGTGCGATCCCAACTAATGAAAAACTGTTTTTT.

This clone was seen a single time. This chain joins TRBV9 and TRBJ2-3; 7 bases match TRBD2. V dropped 0 bases and J dropped 1; count of bases not matched to a gene: 2. The CDR3 has 15 residues. In germline, CDR1 is SGDLS, CDR2 YYNGEE. The DNA for the CDR3 is TGTGCCAGCAGCGTAGGTGGGGGGGGCACAGATACGCAGTATTTT. Its translation is CASSVGGGGTDTQYF. The variable domain in full, completed from reference TRBV9 and TRBJ2-3, reads DSGVTQTPKHLITATGQRVTLRCSPRSGDLSVYWYQQSLDQGLQFLIQYYNGEERAKGNILERFSAQQFPDLHSELNLSSLELGDSALYFCASSVGGGGTDTQYFGPGTRLTVL.

This clone showed up many times. This sequence joins TRBV7-9 and TRBJ1-6, with a tentative D call TRBD1 (5 bases). The germline V gene has CDR1 SEHNR and CDR2 FQNEAQ (reference sequence). The germline V and J ends were trimmed by 5 bases and 2 bases, with 16 bases remaining between them. This CDR3 has 17 residues. CDR3 in amino acids: CASSPSETGAYNSPLHF. The CDR3 nucleotides read TGTGCCAGCAGCCCGAGTGAGACGGGGGCCTATAATTCACCCCTCCACTTT.